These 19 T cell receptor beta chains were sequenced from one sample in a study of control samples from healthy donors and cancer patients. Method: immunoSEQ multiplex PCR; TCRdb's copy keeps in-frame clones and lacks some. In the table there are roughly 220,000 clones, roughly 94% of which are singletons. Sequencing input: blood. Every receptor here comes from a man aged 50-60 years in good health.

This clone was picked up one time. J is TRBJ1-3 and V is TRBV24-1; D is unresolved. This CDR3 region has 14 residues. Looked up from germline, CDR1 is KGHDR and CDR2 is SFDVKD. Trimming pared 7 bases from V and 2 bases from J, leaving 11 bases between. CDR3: CATSAPGTGNTIYF. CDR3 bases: TGTGCCACCAGCGCACCGGGCACTGGAAACACCATATATTTT.

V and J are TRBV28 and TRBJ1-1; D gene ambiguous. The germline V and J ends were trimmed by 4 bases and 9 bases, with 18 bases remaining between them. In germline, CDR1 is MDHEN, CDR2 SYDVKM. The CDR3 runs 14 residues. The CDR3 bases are TGTGCCAGCAGTTCACCAGTCCTCCCCCAACAAGCTTTCTTT. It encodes CASSSPVLPQQAFF. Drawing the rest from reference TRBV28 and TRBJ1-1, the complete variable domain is DVKVTQSSRYLVKRTGEKVFLECVQDMDHENMFWYRQDPGLGLRLIYFSYDVKMKEKGDIPEGYSVSREKKERFSLILESASTNQTSMYLCASSSPVLPQQAFFGQGTRLTVV.

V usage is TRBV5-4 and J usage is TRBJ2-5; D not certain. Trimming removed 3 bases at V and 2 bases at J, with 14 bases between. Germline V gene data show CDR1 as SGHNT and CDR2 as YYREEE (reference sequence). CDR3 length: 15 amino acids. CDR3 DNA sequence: TGTGCCAGCAGCTCGACTCAAGGACGGCAAGAGACCCAGTACTTC. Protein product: CASSSTQGRQETQYF.

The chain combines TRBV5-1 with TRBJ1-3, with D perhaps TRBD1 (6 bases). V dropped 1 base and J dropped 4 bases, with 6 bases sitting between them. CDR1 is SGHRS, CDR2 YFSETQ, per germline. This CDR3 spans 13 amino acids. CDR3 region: CASSLTGGNTIYF. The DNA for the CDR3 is TGCGCCAGCAGCTTGACAGGGGGAAACACCATATATTTT.

CDR3: CASTHLWGRPEAFF. The CDR3 region has the DNA TGTGCCAGCACCCATCTTTGGGGACGCCCTGAAGCTTTCTTT. The chain employs TRBV7-2 and TRBJ1-1; D is possibly TRBD1 (5 bases). The CDR3 runs 14 residues. Trimming removed 7 bases at V and 6 bases at J, with 18 bases between. Germline values: CDR1 SGHTA, CDR2 FQGNSA.

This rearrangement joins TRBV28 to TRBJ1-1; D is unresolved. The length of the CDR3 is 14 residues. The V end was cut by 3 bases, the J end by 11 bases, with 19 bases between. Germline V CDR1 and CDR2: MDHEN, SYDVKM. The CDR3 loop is CASSFPQATLGAFF. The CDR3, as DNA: TGTGCCAGCAGTTTTCCCCAGGCAACCCTGGGGGCTTTCTTT.

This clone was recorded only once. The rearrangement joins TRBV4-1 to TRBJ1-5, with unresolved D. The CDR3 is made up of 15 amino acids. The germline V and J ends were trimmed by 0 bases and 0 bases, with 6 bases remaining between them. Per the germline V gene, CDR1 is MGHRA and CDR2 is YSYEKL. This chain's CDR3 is CASSQEWYSNQPQHF. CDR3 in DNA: TGCGCCAGCAGCCAAGAGTGGTATAGCAATCAGCCCCAGCATTTT.

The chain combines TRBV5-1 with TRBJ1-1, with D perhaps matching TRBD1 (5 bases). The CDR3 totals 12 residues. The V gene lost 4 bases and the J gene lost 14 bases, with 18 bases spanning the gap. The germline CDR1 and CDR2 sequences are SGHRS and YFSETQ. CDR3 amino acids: CASSLGTQATFF. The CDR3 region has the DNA TGCGCCAGCAGCCTCGGGACTCAGGCTACCTTCTTT.

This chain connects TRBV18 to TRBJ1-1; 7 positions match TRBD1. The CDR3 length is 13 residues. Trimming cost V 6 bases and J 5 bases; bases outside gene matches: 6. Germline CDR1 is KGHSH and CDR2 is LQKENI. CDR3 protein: CASSPTGWTEAFF. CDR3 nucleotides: TGTGCCAGCTCTCCGACAGGGTGGACTGAAGCTTTCTTT.

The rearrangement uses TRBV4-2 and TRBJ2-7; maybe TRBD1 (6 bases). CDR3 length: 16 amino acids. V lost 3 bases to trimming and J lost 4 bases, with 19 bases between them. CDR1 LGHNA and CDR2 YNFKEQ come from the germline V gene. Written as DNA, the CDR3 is TGTGCCAGCAGCCAGATACAGGGAGCTCAAGGGTACGAGCAGTACTTC. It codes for CASSQIQGAQGYEQYF.

The DNA for the CDR3 is TGTGCCACCAACAAGGCGGGCAGCCGGCCTCTGGGAAACACCATATATTTT. This encodes CATNKAGSRPLGNTIYF. The rearrangement joins TRBV18 to TRBJ1-3; D is unclear. The germline V gene encodes CDR1 KGHSH and CDR2 LQKENI. With 10 bases removed from V and 4 bases from J, the gap between germline ends came to 26 bases. This CDR3 spans 17 amino acids.

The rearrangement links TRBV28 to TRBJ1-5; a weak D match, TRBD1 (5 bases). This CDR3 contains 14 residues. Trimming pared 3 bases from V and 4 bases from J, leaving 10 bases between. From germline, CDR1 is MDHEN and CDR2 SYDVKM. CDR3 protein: CASSFAGTNQPQHF. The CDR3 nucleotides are TGTGCCAGCAGTTTTGCAGGGACTAATCAGCCCCAGCATTTT.

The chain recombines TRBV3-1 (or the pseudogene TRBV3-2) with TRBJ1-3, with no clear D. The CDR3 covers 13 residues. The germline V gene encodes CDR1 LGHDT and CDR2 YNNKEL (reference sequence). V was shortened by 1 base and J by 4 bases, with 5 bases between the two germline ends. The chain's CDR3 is CASSQVDGNTIYF. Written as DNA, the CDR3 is TGTGCCAGCAGCCAAGTAGACGGAAACACCATATATTTT.

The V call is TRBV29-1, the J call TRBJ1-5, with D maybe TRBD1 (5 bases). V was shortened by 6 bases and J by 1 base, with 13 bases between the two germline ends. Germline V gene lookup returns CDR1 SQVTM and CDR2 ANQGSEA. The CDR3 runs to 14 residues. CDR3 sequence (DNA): TGCAGCGTCCTGTCGGGGGAGAGCAATCAGCCCCAGCATTTT. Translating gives CSVLSGESNQPQHF.

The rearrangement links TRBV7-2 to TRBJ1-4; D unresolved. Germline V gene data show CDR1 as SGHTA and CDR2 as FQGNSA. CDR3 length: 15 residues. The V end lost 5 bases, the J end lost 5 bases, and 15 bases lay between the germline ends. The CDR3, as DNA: TGTGCCAGCAGCCCGAGGGCAGGTGAAAATGAAAAACTGTTTTTT. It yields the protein CASSPRAGENEKLFF. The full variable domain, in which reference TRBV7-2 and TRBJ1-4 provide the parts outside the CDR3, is GAGVSQSPSNKVTEKGKDVELRCDPISGHTALYWYRQSLGQGLEFLIYFQGNSAPDKSGLPSDRFSAERTGGSVSTLTIQRTQQEDSAVYLCASSPRAGENEKLFFGSGTQLSVL.

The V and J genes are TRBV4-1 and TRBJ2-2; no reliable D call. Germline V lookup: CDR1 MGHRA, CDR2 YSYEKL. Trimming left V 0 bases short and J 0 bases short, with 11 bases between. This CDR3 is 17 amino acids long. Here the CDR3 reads CASSQDEQVANTGELFF. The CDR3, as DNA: TGCGCCAGCAGCCAAGATGAGCAGGTCGCGAACACCGGGGAGCTGTTTTTT.

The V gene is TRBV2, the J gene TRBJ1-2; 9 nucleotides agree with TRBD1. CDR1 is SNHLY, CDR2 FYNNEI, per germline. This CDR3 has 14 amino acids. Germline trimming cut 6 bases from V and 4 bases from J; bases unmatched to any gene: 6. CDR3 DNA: TGTGCCAGCAGGCGGACAGGGGAAAGCTATGGCTACACCTTC. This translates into CASRRTGESYGYTF. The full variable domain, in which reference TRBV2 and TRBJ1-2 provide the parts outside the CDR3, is EPEVTQTPSHQVTQMGQEVILRCVPISNHLYFYWYRQILGQKVEFLVSFYNNEISEKSEIFDDQFSVERPDGSNFTLKIRSTKLEDSAMYFCASRRTGESYGYTFGSGTRLTVV.

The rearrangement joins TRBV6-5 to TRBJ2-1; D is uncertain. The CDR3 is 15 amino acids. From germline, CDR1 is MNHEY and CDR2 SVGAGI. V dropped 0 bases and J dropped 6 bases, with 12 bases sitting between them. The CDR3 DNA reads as TGTGCCAGCAGTTACTCTGGGTTGGCCCGCAATGAGCAGTTCTTC. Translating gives CASSYSGLARNEQFF.

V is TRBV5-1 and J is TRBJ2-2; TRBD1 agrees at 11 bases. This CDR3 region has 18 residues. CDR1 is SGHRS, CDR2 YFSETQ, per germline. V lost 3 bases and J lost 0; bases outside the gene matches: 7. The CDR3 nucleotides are TGCGCCAGCAGCTCGATACCGGGACAGGGGGCGAACACCGGGGAGCTGTTTTTT. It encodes CASSSIPGQGANTGELFF.